This T cell receptor beta chain comes out of a study of T-cell memory formation after mild COVID-19. Across the study: Largely donor-specific TCR clusters were found. Study conclusions and caveats: Clones that contracted from day 15 to 85 were balanced CD4/CD8, while later expanders leaned CD4+. The appearance of some responding clones in pre-infection memory suggested that cross-reactive memory joined.

Concerning this clonotype itself: Its cognate antigen is unknown.

TCRdb re-analysed the 5' RACE reads in MiXCR, keeping a single row per CDR3 protein. The sample lists around 50,000 distinct CDR3 sequences; around 25% were seen once. CDR1 SGHDT and CDR2 YYEEEE come from the germline V gene. V shed 3 bases and J 2 bases; nucleotides not matched to a gene: 13. This CDR3 spans 18 amino acids. The genes are TRBV5-6 and TRBJ2-2; TRBD1 agrees at 7 bases. This sequence was found in a man between 18 and 35 years old who had mild COVID-19 (a few samples of this study predate the infection). Cell type and time point are not known. Sequencing was done on a sample of PBMCs or a T cell subset sorted from them (not recorded which). The CDR3: CASSSPPNRDRNTGELFF. CDR3 DNA: TGTGCCAGCAGCTCCCCCCCAAACCGGGACAGAAACACCGGGGAGCTGTTTTTT.